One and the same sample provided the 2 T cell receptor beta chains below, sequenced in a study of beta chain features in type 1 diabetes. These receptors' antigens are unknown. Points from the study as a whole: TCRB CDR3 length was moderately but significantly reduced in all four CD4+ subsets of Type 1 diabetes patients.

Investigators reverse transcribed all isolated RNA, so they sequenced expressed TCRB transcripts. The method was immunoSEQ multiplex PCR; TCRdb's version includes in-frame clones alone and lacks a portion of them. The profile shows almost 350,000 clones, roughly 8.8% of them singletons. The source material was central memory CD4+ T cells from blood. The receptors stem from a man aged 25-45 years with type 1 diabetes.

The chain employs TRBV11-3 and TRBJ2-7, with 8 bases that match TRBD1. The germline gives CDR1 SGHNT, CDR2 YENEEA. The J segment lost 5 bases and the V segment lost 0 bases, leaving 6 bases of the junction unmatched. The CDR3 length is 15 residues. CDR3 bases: TGTGCCAGCAGCTTAGAGCCCGGGACAGGTAACGAGCAGTACTTC. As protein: CASSLEPGTGNEQYF.

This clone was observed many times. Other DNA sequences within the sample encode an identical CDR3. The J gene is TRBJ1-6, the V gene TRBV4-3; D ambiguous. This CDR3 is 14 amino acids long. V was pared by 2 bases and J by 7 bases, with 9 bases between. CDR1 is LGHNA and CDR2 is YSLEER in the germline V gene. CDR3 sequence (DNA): TGCGCCAGCAGCCAATGGACGGGGAATTCACCCCTCCACTTT. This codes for CASSQWTGNSPLHF.